This T cell receptor beta chain was recovered during a study of T cell responses to AZD1222 COVID-19 vaccine. Study-level points and caveats: Baseline serology detected seropositivity in only a handful of AZD1222 recipients.

About this clone: Antigen: not known.

Profiling relied on immunoSEQ multiplex PCR, and the TCRdb table lists in-frame clones only, not all of them. Here the sample spans tens of thousands of clones, about 80% being singletons. The V segment lost 5 bases and the J segment 7 bases; nucleotides outside the gene matches: 7. The CDR3 length is 13 residues. CDR1 and CDR2 (germline): SNHLY, FYNNEI. Here the sequenced sample was peripheral blood, taken on day 0 of AZD1222 vaccination. The chain is built from TRBV2 and TRBJ1-2; 7 bases are a match to TRBD1. This sequence originates from an adult in good health. CDR3 sequence reads: CASSRQGGGGYTF. CDR3 DNA sequence: TGTGCCAGCAGTAGACAGGGCGGAGGTGGCTACACCTTC.